The rows below give T cell receptor beta chains drawn from one sample of a study of T cell changes during pregnancy in multiple sclerosis. Libraries were prepared by immunoSEQ multiplex PCR; TCRdb keeps only in-frame clonotypes and omits some of them. The sample consists of 56,000 or so clones, less than 95% of them appearing once. The sample here was peripheral blood, taken in the first trimester of pregnancy. The receptors were gathered from a female donor in good health, enrolled as a control in a pregnancy study. CDR3s include the opening cysteine and the closing phenylalanine or tryptophan. The D gene is left open where the match is weak. Clone size is not always given. Where it is, it says once, few, many or a class for expanded clones.

D gene	J gene	V gene	clone size	CDR3 protein	CDR3 DNA
NA	TRBJ2-3	TRBV6-6	NA	CASSYPQGSPTDTQYF	TGTGCCAGCAGTTACCCCCAGGGGTCACCCACAGATACGCAGTATTTT
TRBD2	TRBJ2-5	TRBV7-7	NA	CASSLESSGAMKETQYF	TGTGCTAGCAGCTTAGAATCTAGCGGGGCTATGAAAGAGACCCAGTACTTC
NA	TRBJ2-1	TRBV6-6	NA	CASSYGHRQYNEQFF	TGTGCCAGCAGTTACGGACACAGACAATACAATGAGCAGTTCTTC
TRBD2	TRBJ2-7	TRBV7-2	NA	CASRPGTSGYEQYF	TGTGCCAGCAGACCCGGGACTAGCGGCTACGAGCAGTACTTC
TRBD2	TRBJ2-3	TRBV4-1	NA	CASSQGRLAGVDTQYF	TGCGCCAGCAGCCAAGGGAGGCTAGCGGGAGTGGATACGCAGTATTTT
TRBD1	TRBJ2-7	TRBV27	NA	CASSAWTGNEQYF	TGTGCCAGCAGTGCCTGGACAGGGAACGAGCAGTACTTC
TRBD1	TRBJ1-2	TRBV18	once	CASSPSDRGEGYTF	TGTGCCAGCTCACCCTCGGACAGGGGGGAAGGCTACACCTTC
TRBD2	TRBJ2-1	TRBV9	NA	CASSLGLAFFDEQFF	TGTGCCAGCAGCCTGGGACTAGCTTTTTTCGATGAGCAGTTCTTC
NA	TRBJ1-1	TRBV27	NA	CASTPLGFGTEAFF	TGTGCCAGCACCCCCCTAGGATTTGGCACTGAAGCTTTCTTT
TRBD1	TRBJ2-2	TRBV18	once	CASSMGQPFNTGELFF	TGTGCCAGCTCCATGGGACAGCCATTCAACACCGGGGAGCTGTTTTTT
NA	TRBJ1-1	TRBV13	NA	CASSLGFAGVYTEAFF	TGTGCCAGCAGCTTAGGTTTCGCAGGGGTGTACACTGAAGCTTTCTTT
NA	TRBJ1-1	TRBV11-2	NA	CASRSMNTEAFF	TGTGCCAGCAGGAGCATGAACACTGAAGCTTTCTTT
TRBD2	TRBJ2-3	TRBV7-9	NA	CATKSGLAGPTDTQYF	TGTGCCACTAAATCCGGACTAGCGGGCCCCACAGATACGCAGTATTTT
TRBD1	TRBJ1-3	TRBV6-1	NA	CASSERGQVDTIYF	TGTGCCAGCAGTGAAAGGGGACAGGTAGACACCATATATTTT
TRBD1	TRBJ2-3	TRBV4-1	NA	CASSPSPTGGDPDTQYF	TGCGCCAGCAGCCCCTCACCGACAGGGGGGGACCCAGATACGCAGTATTTT
TRBD2	TRBJ2-7	TRBV7-9	few	CASSSAPSGYAYEQYF	TGTGCCAGCAGCTCTGCCCCTAGCGGGTACGCCTACGAGCAGTACTTC
NA	TRBJ2-3	TRBV7-9	NA	CASSLYGQTSTDTQYF	TGTGCCAGCAGCCTATACGGACAGACGAGCACAGATACGCAGTATTTT
TRBD1	TRBJ1-2	TRBV15	NA	CATSRGGQEHYGYTF	TGTGCCACCAGCAGGGGCGGACAGGAGCACTATGGCTACACCTTC
NA	TRBJ1-1	TRBV18	NA	CASSPGGANTEAFF	TGTGCCAGCTCACCAGGAGGGGCCAACACTGAAGCTTTCTTT
TRBD1	TRBJ2-2	TRBV5-4	NA	CASSTGQEIGGGELFF	TGTGCCAGCAGCACTGGACAGGAAATAGGCGGCGGGGAGCTGTTTTTT
TRBD2	TRBJ2-7	TRBV4-1	once	CASSQVATSGSYEQYF	TGCGCCAGCAGCCAAGTTGCGACTAGCGGGTCCTACGAGCAGTACTTC
NA	TRBJ2-7	TRBV2	NA	CASRKDSSYEQYF	TGTGCCAGCAGAAAGGACAGCTCCTACGAGCAGTACTTC
TRBD1	TRBJ1-5	TRBV7-3	once	CASSGQGNQPQHF	TGTGCCAGCAGCGGACAGGGGAATCAGCCCCAGCATTTT
TRBD1	TRBJ1-1	TRBV6-4	NA	CASIDDRDRPLNTEAFF	TGTGCCAGCATCGATGACAGGGACCGTCCGTTGAACACTGAAGCTTTCTTT
NA	TRBJ2-7	TRBV5-6	NA	CASSLGGQNPYEQYF	TGTGCCAGCAGCTTGGGTGGACAGAATCCCTACGAGCAGTACTTC
NA	TRBJ2-2	TRBV4-1	NA	CASSRLANTGELFF	TGCGCCAGCAGCCGGCTAGCGAACACCGGGGAGCTGTTTTTT
TRBD2	TRBJ2-3	TRBV7-2	NA	CASSGSGSLFSDTQYF	TGTGCCAGCAGCGGTAGCGGGAGTTTATTTTCAGATACGCAGTATTTT
TRBD2	TRBJ2-1	TRBV5-1	NA	CASSGTSGGARYNEQFF	TGCGCCAGTTCCGGGACTAGCGGGGGGGCCCGGTACAATGAGCAGTTCTTC
NA	TRBJ2-2	TRBV9	NA	CASSLSRQDTGELFF	TGTGCCAGCAGCCTAAGCCGCCAAGACACCGGGGAGCTGTTTTTT
TRBD1	TRBJ1-2	TRBV10-1	NA	CASSESATGAYGYTF	TGCGCCAGCAGTGAGTCGGCGACAGGGGCCTATGGCTACACCTTC
NA	TRBJ1-2	TRBV30	NA	CAWRVLPVRGNYGYTF	TGTGCCTGGCGGGTACTTCCTGTGAGAGGGAACTATGGCTACACCTTC
TRBD1	TRBJ1-5	TRBV5-4	once	CASSLQGGINQPQHF	TGTGCCAGCAGCTTACAGGGGGGGATCAATCAGCCCCAGCATTTT